The sequence of this TCR beta chain was determined in a study of OX40 agonist ivuxolimab in advanced cancers. As for the study in general: Males comprised 70% to 85% of the group, whose mean age was 60 years (range roughly 23 to 80).

Clones were read by immunoSEQ multiplex PCR, and TCRdb kept only the in-frame ones, dropping some. This sample has 35,000 to 40,000 clones; over 65% occur once, and the top ten carry around an eighth. This clone was observed once. Germline CDR1 MDHEN, CDR2 SYDVKM. V gave up 3 bases and J gave up 7 bases, with 10 bases separating them. The CDR3 has 14 residues. Blood was sampled at baseline, cycle 4 day 1, and cycle 7 day 1. The origin of this receptor is an adult with an advanced solid tumor such as melanoma, head and neck, liver or kidney cancer. The sample was CD4+ or CD8+ T cells sorted from blood, taken in a trial of the OX40 agonist ivuxolimab. The chain couples TRBV28 to TRBJ1-6; TRBD1 is a possible D gene (6 bases). The CDR3 DNA follows: TGTGCCAGCAGTTTGGGGGGGCTCAATTCACCCCTCCACTTT. It codes for CASSLGGLNSPLHF.